Below are 30 T cell receptor beta chains sequenced from a single sample in a study of identical twins. Each CDR3 protein gets one entry after TCRdb re-called the 5' RACE reads with MiXCR. This table holds 250,000 to 300,000 distinct CDR3 sequences, about 8.3% found once. The same data also went into a second study, on yellow fever vaccine responses in identical twins.

Sequenced input: CD8+ T cells sorted from blood. The receptors here all came from a woman aged 18 to 35 in good health.

This clonotype appeared a few times. V is TRBV30 and J is TRBJ2-3, with 8 nucleotides matching TRBD2. From germline, CDR1 is GTSNPN and CDR2 SVGIG (reference sequence). V lost 4 bases, J lost 5 bases, and 8 bases stayed unmatched. The CDR3 spans 14 residues. This CDR3 is CAWTSGREEDTQYF. In DNA form, the CDR3 reads TGTGCCTGGACCTCCGGGCGGGAGGAAGATACGCAGTATTTT.

This clonotype was seen more than once but under ten times. The CDR3 DNA follows: TGTGCCAGCAGCCCAGGGGAGGCCGAAACCGGGGAGCTGTTTTTT. Translation: CASSPGEAETGELFF. The V call is TRBV6-1, the J call TRBJ2-2; possibly TRBD1 or TRBD2 for D (6 bases each). The CDR3 is 15 amino acids. The V gene's germline CDR1 is MNHNS and CDR2 SASEGT. Trimming left V 6 bases short and J 5 bases short, with 16 bases between.

In this sample, this clonotype turned up many times. The V and J genes are TRBV3-1 and TRBJ2-7; D is tentatively TRBD1 or TRBD2 (5 bases each). Germline-derived CDR1 and CDR2 are LGHDT and YNNKEL (reference sequence). This CDR3 is built from 14 residues. V was pared by 0 bases and J by 5 bases, with 11 bases between. CDR3 region: CASSQELGTHEQYF. CDR3 nucleotide sequence: TGTGCCAGCAGCCAAGAACTGGGGACCCACGAGCAGTACTTC.

In this sample, this clonotype turned up many times. The rearrangement joins TRBV7-2 to TRBJ1-4; a possible D gene is TRBD1 (5 bases). Germline CDR1 and CDR2: SGHTA and FQGNSA. The CDR3 is 15 residues long. V lost 5 bases to trimming and J lost 5 bases, with 15 bases between them. In DNA, the CDR3 is TGTGCCAGCAGCCTCGTCGGGGCCCCCAATGAAAAACTGTTTTTT. Protein sequence: CASSLVGAPNEKLFF.

This clonotype has a count of ten or more. V usage is TRBV7-9 and J usage is TRBJ2-7; maybe TRBD2 (6 bases). The CDR3 length is 12 residues. V gave up 4 bases and J gave up 7 bases, with 11 bases separating them. CDR1 is SEHNR, CDR2 FQNEAQ, per germline (reference sequence). The CDR3 reads CASSSGRTEQYF. CDR3 sequence (DNA): TGTGCCAGCAGCTCAGGGAGGACTGAGCAGTACTTC.

This clonotype was seen only a few times. The V call is TRBV20-1, the J call TRBJ2-5; D unresolved. This CDR3 spans 13 amino acids. V gave up 0 bases and J gave up 4 bases, with 9 bases separating them. The germline CDR1 and CDR2 sequences are DFQATT and SNEGSKA (reference sequence). The CDR3, as DNA: TGCAGTGCTAGAGATGGGTGGGCAGAGACCCAGTACTTC. It yields the protein CSARDGWAETQYF.

This clonotype has at least ten counts. This rearrangement joins TRBV20-1 to TRBJ2-2, with 11 bases that match TRBD2. Germline CDR1 and CDR2: DFQATT and SNEGSKA (reference sequence). V was clipped by 2 bases and J by 6 bases; unmatched bases: 11. The length of the CDR3 is 17 residues. The CDR3 region has the DNA TGCAGTGCTAGACCCTATCTAGCGGGGGGTGTTGCCGGGGAGCTGTTTTTT. Its translation: CSARPYLAGGVAGELFF.

This clonotype was counted ten times or more. The chain recombines TRBV29-1 with TRBJ1-2; D is unclear. The germline V gene encodes CDR1 SQVTM and CDR2 ANQGSEA. The germline V and J ends were trimmed by 5 bases and 5 bases, with 9 bases remaining between them. The CDR3 consists of 11 residues. The CDR3, as DNA: TGCAGCGTTTTCGGGCCATATGGCTACACCTTC. It specifies CSVFGPYGYTF.

This clonotype was seen a few times. The gene calls are TRBV4-3 and TRBJ2-1; 8 bases fit TRBD1. Germline V gene sequence: CDR1 LGHNA, CDR2 YSLEER. The CDR3 runs 15 residues. V was pared by 5 bases and J by 4 bases, with 7 bases of the junction left unmatched. The CDR3 is CASSSDRVSYNEQFF. DNA of the CDR3: TGCGCCAGCAGCTCGGACAGGGTATCATACAATGAGCAGTTCTTC.

This clonotype has ten or more counts. This rearrangement joins TRBV12-3 or TRBV12-4 to TRBJ2-1; D remains unclear. Trimming removed 6 bases from V and 4 bases from J, with 10 bases in between. This CDR3 is 13 amino acids long. The CDR3 here is CASSPPIYNEQFF. DNA of the CDR3: TGTGCCAGCAGCCCCCCCATTTACAATGAGCAGTTCTTC.

This clonotype was counted ten times or more. As DNA, the CDR3 is TGTGCCAGCAGCCTCCGGGACGGAGGAAGGAATGAGCAGTTCTTC. It encodes CASSLRDGGRNEQFF. V gene TRBV7-9 combines with J gene TRBJ2-1; D is perhaps TRBD1 or TRBD2 (5 bases each). Trimming pared 5 bases from V and 7 bases from J, leaving 18 bases between. Germline V gene sequence: CDR1 SEHNR, CDR2 FQNEAQ (reference sequence). The CDR3 extends over 15 amino acids. The whole variable domain, filled in from reference TRBV7-9 and TRBJ2-1, reads DTGVSQNPRHKITKRGQNVTFRCDPISEHNRLYWYRQTLGQGPEFLTYFQNEAQLEKSRLLSDRFSAERPKGSFSTLEIQRTEQGDSAMYLCASSLRDGGRNEQFFGPGTRLTVL.

This clonotype turned up a few times. The chain carries TRBV20-1 and TRBJ2-3; no reliable D call. CDR3 length equals 15 residues. V was shortened by 0 bases and J by 0 bases, with 10 bases between the two germline ends. The V gene's germline CDR1 is DFQATT and CDR2 SNEGSKA (reference sequence). This chain's CDR3 is CSARDGRTSTDTQYF. CDR3 DNA: TGCAGTGCTAGAGACGGTCGAACTAGCACAGATACGCAGTATTTT.

This clonotype has a count of ten or more. At one of its ends the junction is not consistent with the germline gene, which may arise from a read error. V usage is TRBV7-9 and J usage is TRBJ1-1; D remains ambiguous. In germline, CDR1 is SEHNR, CDR2 FQNEAQ (reference sequence). The CDR3 is 12 residues long. CDR3 nucleotides: TGTGCCAGCAGCCTAGCGGAGGGTGAAGCTTTCTTT. Its protein is CASSLAEGEAFF.

The chain's CDR3 is CASSYGGSWNYEQYF. The CDR3 DNA follows: TGTGCCAGCAGTTACGGAGGGTCATGGAACTACGAGCAGTACTTC. V is TRBV6-5 and J is TRBJ2-7; perhaps TRBD2 as D (6 bases). The CDR3 loop spans 15 amino acids. V dropped 2 bases and J dropped 3 bases, with 14 bases sitting between them. CDR1 MNHEY and CDR2 SVGAGI come from the germline V gene.

This chain links TRBV29-1 with TRBJ2-2; D call uncertain. Germline CDR1 is SQVTM and CDR2 is ANQGSEA. V was cut by 4 bases and J by 1 base, with 7 bases left in between. The CDR3 has 13 amino acids. CDR3 DNA: TGCAGCGTTGTTCCCCAGAACACCGGGGAGCTGTTTTTT. As protein: CSVVPQNTGELFF.

The chain combines TRBV20-1 with TRBJ2-7; 7 bases fit TRBD2. The CDR3 runs to 14 residues. V was clipped by 5 bases and J by 3 bases; unmatched bases: 10. Germline loops: CDR1 DFQATT, CDR2 SNEGSKA (reference sequence). In nucleotides, the CDR3 is TGCAGTGCTCTGGTTAGCGGGTTTGACTACGAGCAGTACTTC. Its translation is CSALVSGFDYEQYF.

This clonotype turned up a few times. For the CDR3, the DNA is TGTGCCAGCAGTACACCGGTCGGGGGGGGGACCACAGATACGCAGTATTTT. Residues: CASSTPVGGGTTDTQYF. The chain employs TRBV11-2 and TRBJ2-3; 8 nucleotides line up with TRBD2. Germline-derived CDR1 and CDR2 are SGHAT and FQNNGV. The CDR3 contains 17 residues. V dropped 6 bases and J dropped 2; count of bases not matched to a gene: 13.

The sample holds many counts of this clonotype. The rearrangement uses TRBV28 and TRBJ1-1; 9 positions agree with TRBD1. In germline, CDR1 is MDHEN, CDR2 SYDVKM. The CDR3 runs 16 residues. Trimming removed 8 bases from V and 5 bases from J; junction bases left unmatched: 15. In nucleotides, the CDR3 is TGTGCCAGCGGAGACCGGGACAGGGAACGAAGGACTGAAGCTTTCTTT. Translating gives CASGDRDRERRTEAFF.

This clonotype was detected many times. The chain uses TRBV20-1 and TRBJ2-1, with D perhaps matching TRBD1 (5 bases). Looked up from germline, CDR1 is DFQATT and CDR2 is SNEGSKA (reference sequence). Trimming shortened V by 2 bases and J by 5 bases, and 16 bases separated the two germline ends. This CDR3 region has 15 residues. The chain's CDR3 is CSARRAGPRDNEQFF. The CDR3 nucleotides read TGCAGTGCTAGACGTGCAGGGCCTAGGGACAATGAGCAGTTCTTC.

The rearrangement uses TRBV19 and TRBJ2-3, with D unclear. Germline CDR1 is LNHDA and CDR2 is SQIVND (reference sequence). Trimming left V 6 bases short and J 6 bases short, with 16 bases between. The CDR3 covers 14 residues. CDR3 loop: CASSQRLPGDTQYF. CDR3 in DNA: TGTGCCAGTAGCCAGCGTTTGCCAGGCGATACGCAGTATTTT.

The table lists this clonotype with many counts. The V call is TRBV12-3 or TRBV12-4, the J call TRBJ1-1; no clear D. The CDR3 runs to 11 residues. V lost 6 bases and J 7 bases, leaving 9 bases between the germline ends. This CDR3 is CASSWSYEAFF. CDR3 DNA sequence: TGTGCCAGCAGCTGGTCCTATGAAGCTTTCTTT.

This chain joins TRBV7-2 and TRBJ2-1, with TRBD2 identical over 15 bases. The germline gives CDR1 SGHTA, CDR2 FQGNSA. This CDR3 comprises 16 residues. V lost 5 bases to trimming and J lost 8 bases; unmatched junction nucleotides: 7. Written as DNA, the CDR3 is TGTGCCAGCAGCAAGGGGACTAGCGGGAGGTTGGATGAGCAGTTCTTC. It specifies CASSKGTSGRLDEQFF.

A few counts support this clonotype. This chain joins TRBV15 and TRBJ2-2; TRBD2 aligns across 7 bases. This CDR3 is 16 amino acids long. CDR1 LNHNV and CDR2 YYDKDF come from the germline V gene (reference sequence). The trim removed 3 bases at V and 4 bases at J, leaving 8 bases unmatched. This chain's CDR3 is CATSSDRIAGTGELFF. The CDR3 DNA sequence: TGTGCCACCAGCAGTGACCGTATAGCGGGCACCGGGGAGCTGTTTTTT.

A few counts support this clonotype. This sequence joins TRBV29-1 and TRBJ2-7, with D perhaps matching TRBD1 (5 bases). Trimming left V 5 bases short and J 3 bases short, with 11 bases between. The CDR3 is made up of 12 amino acids. The germline V gene has CDR1 SQVTM and CDR2 ANQGSEA. The CDR3 spells CSVQGRFYEQYF. In DNA form, the CDR3 reads TGCAGCGTTCAGGGTCGCTTCTACGAGCAGTACTTC.

This clonotype has just a few counts. The genes are TRBV7-8 and TRBJ1-2, with D hard to call. Germline V gene sequence: CDR1 SGHVS, CDR2 FQNEAQ. This CDR3 region has 14 residues. Trimming pared 3 bases from V and 4 bases from J, leaving 12 bases between. In nucleotides, the CDR3 is TGTGCCAGCAGCTTTGAGGACGGGGTCTATGGCTACACCTTC. Translating gives CASSFEDGVYGYTF.

This clonotype has just a few counts. This CDR3 is CASSSGRLAGDEQFF. In DNA, the CDR3 is TGTGCCAGCAGTTCGGGGAGACTAGCGGGAGATGAGCAGTTCTTC. The chain recombines TRBV6-2 or TRBV6-3 with TRBJ2-1, with 12 bases aligning to TRBD2. The germline gives CDR1 MNHEY, CDR2 SVGEGT. The junction had 6 bases not matched to a gene; V was cut back by 4 bases and J by 8 bases. CDR3 size: 15 residues.

The V gene is TRBV7-9, the J gene TRBJ2-5, with a possible D match to TRBD1 (6 bases). The CDR3 covers 14 residues. Germline loops: CDR1 SEHNR, CDR2 FQNEAQ (reference sequence). V was shortened by 10 bases and J by 2 bases, with 17 bases between the two germline ends. In nucleotides, the CDR3 is TGTGCCACAAGCGAGGGGGAGCGGCAAGAGACCCAGTACTTC. This gives the protein CATSEGERQETQYF.

This clonotype is labeled as medium-sized. This chain connects TRBV20-1 to TRBJ1-6, with D possibly matching TRBD1 (5 bases). Trimming left V 5 bases short and J 5 bases short, with 13 bases between. CDR1 and CDR2 from the germline V gene are DFQATT and SNEGSKA (reference sequence). The CDR3 sequence is 14 residues long. The CDR3 sequence is CSAGSGADNSPLHF. The CDR3 DNA is TGCAGTGCTGGGAGCGGGGCGGATAATTCACCCCTCCACTTT.

This clonotype appeared a few times. This chain joins TRBV30 and TRBJ2-7; 13 bases fit TRBD2. Germline CDR1 and CDR2: GTSNPN and SVGIG (reference sequence). The ends lost 1 base at V and 6 bases at J; junction bases unmatched: 3. This CDR3 has 14 residues. CDR3 coding DNA: TGTGCCTGGAGTGGGACTAGCGGGAGAGGCGAGCAGTACTTC. It encodes CAWSGTSGRGEQYF.

V is TRBV9 and J is TRBJ2-7; perhaps TRBD2 as D (5 bases). Trimming stripped 0 bases from V and 0 bases from J, with 10 bases between. This CDR3 is 15 amino acids long. The V gene's germline CDR1 is SGDLS and CDR2 YYNGEE. CDR3 DNA: TGTGCCAGCAGCGTAGACGGGCGGGCCTCCTACGAGCAGTACTTC. This sequence encodes CASSVDGRASYEQYF.